This T cell receptor beta chain was profiled in a study of control samples from healthy donors and cancer patients. Generated by immunoSEQ multiplex PCR, the TCRdb table keeps only in-frame clones and is missing some. This sample has 70,000 to 80,000 clones, with roughly 90% found just once. This CDR3 is 16 amino acids long. Trimming took off 0 bases at V and 2 bases at J, with 11 bases between the two ends. Germline values: CDR1 MNHEY, CDR2 SVGEGT. This chain joins TRBV6-2 or TRBV6-3 and TRBJ1-5; possibly TRBD1 for D (6 bases). Sequencing was done on a sample of PBMCs. The TCR originated in a woman aged 45 to 65 with colorectal cancer. The CDR3 bases are TGTGCCAGCAGTTACTCGAAACAGGGAGGCAATCAGCCCCAGCATTTT. Translating it yields CASSYSKQGGNQPQHF.